The 12 T cell receptor beta chains below come from one sample, sequenced in a study of blood T cell repertoires in COVID-19. Here immunoSEQ multiplex PCR was the method, and the copy in TCRdb shows in-frame clones only, minus some. The data contain approximately 9,700 clones, about nine tenths of them singletons. Sequencing was done on a sample of peripheral blood. The origin of the receptors is a human donor in a cohort sampled during active COVID-19.

The chain joins TRBV3-1 (or the pseudogene TRBV3-2) to TRBJ1-1, with D tentatively TRBD1 (6 bases). Germline V lookup: CDR1 LGHDT, CDR2 YNNKEL (reference sequence). This CDR3 comprises 14 residues. V was trimmed by 4 bases and J by 11 bases, leaving 20 bases between them. The CDR3 nucleotides read TGTGCCAGCAGCCCTTCCGGACAGCCGGTAGGGGCTTTCTTT. Its translation: CASSPSGQPVGAFF.

The chain is built from TRBV11-1 and TRBJ1-1; 8 bases are a match to TRBD1. The CDR3 loop spans 16 amino acids. The J segment lost 4 bases and the V segment lost 2 bases, leaving 9 bases of the junction unmatched. Germline lookup yields CDR1 SGHAT and CDR2 FQDESV (reference sequence). CDR3 bases: TGTGCCAGCAGCTTATGGGCAGGGGGCATGGGCACTGAAGCTTTCTTT. The encoded protein is CASSLWAGGMGTEAFF.

This chain links TRBV6-1 with TRBJ2-6; D gene unclear. V lost 1 base and J lost 0, with 4 bases in between. The CDR3 contains 15 residues. CDR1 and CDR2 from the germline V gene are MNHNS and SASEGT. The CDR3 sequence is CASSEGASGANVLTF. CDR3 nucleotides: TGTGCCAGCAGTGAAGGGGCCTCTGGGGCCAACGTCCTGACTTTC.

The chain is built from TRBV5-1 and TRBJ2-7; 8 nucleotides line up with TRBD1. There are 12 residues in the CDR3. The V gene's germline CDR1 is SGHRS and CDR2 YFSETQ. J gave up 5 bases and V 3 bases, and 1 base lay outside the gene matches. The CDR3 sequence is CASSSTGDEQYF. The CDR3 nucleotides are TGCGCCAGCAGCTCGACAGGGGACGAGCAGTACTTC.

The genes are TRBV28 and TRBJ1-1, with D uncertain. This CDR3 spans 14 amino acids. V lost 2 bases and J 3 bases, leaving 10 bases between the germline ends. The germline V gene has CDR1 MDHEN and CDR2 SYDVKM. This chain's CDR3 is CASSLGRGYTEAFF. The CDR3 DNA follows: TGTGCCAGCAGTTTAGGACGAGGGTACACTGAAGCTTTCTTT.

The chain combines TRBV25-1 with TRBJ1-2, with 10 positions matching TRBD1. There are 15 residues in the CDR3. V shed 6 bases and J 3 bases; nucleotides not matched to a gene: 7. In germline, CDR1 is MGHDK, CDR2 SYGVNS. DNA for the CDR3: TGTGCCAGCAGGGCTACCGGGACAGGGGACTATGGCTACACCTTC. Translation gives CASRATGTGDYGYTF.

This clone showed up just a few times. The V call is TRBV6-5, the J call TRBJ2-1; the D gene is possibly TRBD2 (6 bases). This CDR3 comprises 15 residues. V lost 5 bases to trimming and J lost 0 bases, with 11 bases between them. Looked up from germline, CDR1 is MNHEY and CDR2 is SVGAGI. The CDR3 reads CASSNGGSSYNEQFF. In DNA form, the CDR3 reads TGTGCCAGCAGTAACGGGGGAAGCTCCTACAATGAGCAGTTCTTC.

This clone occurred once. The chain combines TRBV5-1 with TRBJ2-7; no reliable D call. This CDR3 spans 12 amino acids. Trimming pared 4 bases from V and 3 bases from J, leaving 8 bases between. Germline CDR1 SGHRS, CDR2 YFSETQ. CDR3 coding DNA: TGCGCCAGCAGCGACTTACACTACGAGCAGTACTTC. Amino acid sequence: CASSDLHYEQYF.

The rearrangement links TRBV7-3 to TRBJ2-7, with D perhaps matching TRBD2 (6 bases). The germline gives CDR1 SGHTA, CDR2 FQGTGA. Deletions cut 2 bases from V and 0 bases from J, with 8 bases between. The CDR3 has 14 residues. This CDR3 reads CASSLHGSSYEQYF. The CDR3 DNA follows: TGTGCCAGCAGCTTACACGGGAGCTCCTACGAGCAGTACTTC.

By sample fraction, this clone is medium-sized. The chain is built from TRBV5-8 and TRBJ1-5; D remains unclear. The CDR3 extends over 13 amino acids. Per germline, CDR1 SGHTS and CDR2 YDEGEE. Trimming took 1 base from V and 2 from J, leaving 4 bases between them. The chain's CDR3 is CASSLQGNQPQHF. CDR3 bases: TGTGCCAGCAGCTTGCAGGGCAATCAGCCCCAGCATTTT.

Only a few counts were recorded for this clone. This chain joins TRBV7-2 and TRBJ1-6; TRBD1 matches at 8 bases. The trim removed 3 bases at V and 8 bases at J, leaving 0 bases unmatched. This CDR3 contains 13 residues. Germline lookup yields CDR1 SGHTA and CDR2 FQGNSA. In DNA, the CDR3 is TGTGCCAGCAGCTTGGACAGGGATTCACCCCTCCACTTT. It yields the protein CASSLDRDSPLHF.

V is TRBV7-2 and J is TRBJ1-1, with 7 bases lining up with TRBD1. The junction had 14 bases not matched to a gene; V was cut back by 5 bases and J by 5 bases. The CDR3 runs 16 residues. CDR1 and CDR2 (germline): SGHTA, FQGNSA. The CDR3 is CASSVRIGGDGTEAFF. The CDR3 coding sequence is TGTGCCAGCAGCGTTCGTATAGGGGGCGACGGGACTGAAGCTTTCTTT.